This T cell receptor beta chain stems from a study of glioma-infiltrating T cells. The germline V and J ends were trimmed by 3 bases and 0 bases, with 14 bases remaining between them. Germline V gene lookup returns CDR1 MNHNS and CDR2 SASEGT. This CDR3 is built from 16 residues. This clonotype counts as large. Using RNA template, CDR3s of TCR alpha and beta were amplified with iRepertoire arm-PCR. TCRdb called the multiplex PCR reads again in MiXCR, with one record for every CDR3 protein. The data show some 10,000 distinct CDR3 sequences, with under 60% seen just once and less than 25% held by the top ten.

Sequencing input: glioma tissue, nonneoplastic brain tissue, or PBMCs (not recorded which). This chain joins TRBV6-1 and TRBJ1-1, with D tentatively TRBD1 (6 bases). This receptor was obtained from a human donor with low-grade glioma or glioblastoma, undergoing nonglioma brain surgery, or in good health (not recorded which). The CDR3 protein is CASSEFGQIMNTEAFF. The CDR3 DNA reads TGTGCCAGCAGTGAGTTCGGACAGATCATGAACACTGAAGCTTTCTTT.